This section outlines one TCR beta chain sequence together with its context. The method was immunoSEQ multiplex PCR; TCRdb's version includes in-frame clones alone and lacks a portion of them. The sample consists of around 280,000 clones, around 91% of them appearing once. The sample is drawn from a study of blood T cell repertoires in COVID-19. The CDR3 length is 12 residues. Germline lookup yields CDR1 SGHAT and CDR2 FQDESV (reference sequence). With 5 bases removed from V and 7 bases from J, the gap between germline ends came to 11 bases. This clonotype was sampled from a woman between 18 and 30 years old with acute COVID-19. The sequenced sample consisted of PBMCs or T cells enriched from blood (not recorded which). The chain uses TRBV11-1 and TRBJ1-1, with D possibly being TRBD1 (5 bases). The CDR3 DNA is TGTGCCAGCAGCCCCGTGGGGGGTGAAGCTTTCTTT. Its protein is CASSPVGGEAFF.